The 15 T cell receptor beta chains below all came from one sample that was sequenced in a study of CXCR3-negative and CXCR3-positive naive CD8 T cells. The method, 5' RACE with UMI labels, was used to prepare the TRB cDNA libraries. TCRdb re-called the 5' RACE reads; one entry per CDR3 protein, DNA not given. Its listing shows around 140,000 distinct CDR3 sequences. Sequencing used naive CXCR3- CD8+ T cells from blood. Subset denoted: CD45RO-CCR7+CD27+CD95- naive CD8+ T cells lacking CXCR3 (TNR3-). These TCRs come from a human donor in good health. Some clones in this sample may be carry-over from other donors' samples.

The CDR3: CASRVSLAGANNEQFF. This chain connects TRBV12-3 or TRBV12-4 to TRBJ2-1; TCRdb selects TRBD2, and the lack of DNA leaves this call unchecked. The CDR3 loop spans 16 amino acids.

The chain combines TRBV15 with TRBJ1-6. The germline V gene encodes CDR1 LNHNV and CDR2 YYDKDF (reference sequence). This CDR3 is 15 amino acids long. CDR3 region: CATSRDSAGRSPLHF.

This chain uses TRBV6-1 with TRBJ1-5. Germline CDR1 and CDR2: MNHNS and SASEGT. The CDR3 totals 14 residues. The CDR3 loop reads CASSTGPGNQPQHF.

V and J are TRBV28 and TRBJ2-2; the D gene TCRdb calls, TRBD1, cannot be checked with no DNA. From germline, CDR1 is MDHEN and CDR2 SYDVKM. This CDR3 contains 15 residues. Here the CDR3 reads CASSTRQENTGELFF.

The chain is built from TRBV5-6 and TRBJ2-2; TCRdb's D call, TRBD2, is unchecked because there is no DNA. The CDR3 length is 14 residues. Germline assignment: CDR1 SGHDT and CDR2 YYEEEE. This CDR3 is CASNSGGNTGELFF.

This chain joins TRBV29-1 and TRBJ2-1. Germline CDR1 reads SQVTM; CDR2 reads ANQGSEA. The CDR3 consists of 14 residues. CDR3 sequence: CSVEDTGYYNEQFF.

The CDR3 here is CASSLAQDPNTGELFF. This rearrangement joins TRBV7-3 to TRBJ2-2; TCRdb selects TRBD1, and the lack of DNA leaves this call unchecked. CDR3 length: 16 amino acids. Germline V gene sequence: CDR1 SGHTA, CDR2 FQGTGA.

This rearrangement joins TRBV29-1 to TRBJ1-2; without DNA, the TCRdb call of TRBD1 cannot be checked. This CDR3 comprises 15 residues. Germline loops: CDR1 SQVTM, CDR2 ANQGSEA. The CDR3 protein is CSVEPPEGFHLGYTF.

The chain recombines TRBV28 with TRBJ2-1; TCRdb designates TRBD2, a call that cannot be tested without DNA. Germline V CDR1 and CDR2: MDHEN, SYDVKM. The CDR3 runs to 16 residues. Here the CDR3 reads CASSFPGTSGILEQFF.

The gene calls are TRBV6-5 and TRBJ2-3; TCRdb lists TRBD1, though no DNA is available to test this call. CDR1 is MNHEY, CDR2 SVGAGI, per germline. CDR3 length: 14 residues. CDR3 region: CASSMGSSGDTQYF.

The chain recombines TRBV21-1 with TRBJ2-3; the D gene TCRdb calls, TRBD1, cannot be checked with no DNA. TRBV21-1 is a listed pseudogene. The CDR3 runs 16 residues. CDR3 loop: CASSFKWGQGTDTQYF.

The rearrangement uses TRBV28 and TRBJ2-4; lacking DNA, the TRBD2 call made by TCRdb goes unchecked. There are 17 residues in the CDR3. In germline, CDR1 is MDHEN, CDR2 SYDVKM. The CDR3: CAISFEFWREGRNIQYF.

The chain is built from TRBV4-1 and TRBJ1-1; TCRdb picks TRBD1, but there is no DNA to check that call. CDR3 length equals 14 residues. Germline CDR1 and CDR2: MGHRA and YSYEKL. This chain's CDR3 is CASSHVGQNTEAFF.

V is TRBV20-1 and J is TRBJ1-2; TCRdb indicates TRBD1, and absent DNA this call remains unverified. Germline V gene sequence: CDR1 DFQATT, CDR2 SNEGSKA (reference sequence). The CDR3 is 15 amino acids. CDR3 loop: CSAHPGQGTNYGYTF.

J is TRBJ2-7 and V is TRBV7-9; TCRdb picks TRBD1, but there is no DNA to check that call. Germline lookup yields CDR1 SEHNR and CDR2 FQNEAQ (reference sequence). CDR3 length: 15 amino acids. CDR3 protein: CASSLGRDRGHEQYF.